This T cell receptor beta chain is from a study of blood T cell repertoires in COVID-19. The CDR3 sequence is 13 residues long. The ends were cut back, 7 bases at V and 2 bases at J, with 12 bases in the middle. Germline CDR1 is SQVTM and CDR2 is ANQGSEA. TCRdb keeps only in-frame clones here, not all; method: immunoSEQ multiplex PCR. This table holds 40,000 to 65,000 clones, roughly 90% found once. This sequence joins TRBV29-1 and TRBJ1-3; D uncertain. The sample consisted of peripheral blood. The sequence derives from an older man with acute or convalescent COVID-19. CDR3 protein: CSGLTGAGNTIYF. The CDR3 DNA follows: TGCAGCGGCCTCACGGGAGCTGGAAACACCATATATTTT.